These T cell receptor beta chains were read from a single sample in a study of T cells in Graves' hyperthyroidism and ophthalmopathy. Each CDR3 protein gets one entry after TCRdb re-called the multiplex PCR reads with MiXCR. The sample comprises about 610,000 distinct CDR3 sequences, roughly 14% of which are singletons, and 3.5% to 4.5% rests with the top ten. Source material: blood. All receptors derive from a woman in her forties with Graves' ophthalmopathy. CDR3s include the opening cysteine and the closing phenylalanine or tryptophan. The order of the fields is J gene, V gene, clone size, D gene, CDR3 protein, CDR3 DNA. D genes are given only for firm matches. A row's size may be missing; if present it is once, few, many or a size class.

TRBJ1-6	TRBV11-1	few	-	CASSFGLLGNSPLHF	TGTGCCAGCAGCTTCGGACTCCTGGGGAATTCACCCCTCCACTTT
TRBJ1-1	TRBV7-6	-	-	CASSLGVRGARDTEAFF	TGTGCCAGCAGCTTAGGGGTGCGGGGGGCTAGGGACACTGAAGCTTTCTTT
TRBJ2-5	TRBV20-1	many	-	CSAHSGYETQYF	TGCAGTGCCCATTCAGGGTACGAGACCCAGTACTTC
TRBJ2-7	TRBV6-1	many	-	CASRPRQESYEQYF	TGTGCCAGCAGACCAAGACAGGAATCCTACGAGCAGTACTTC
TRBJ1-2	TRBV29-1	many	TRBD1	CSAPGTGDYGYTF	TGCAGCGCCCCCGGGACAGGGGATTATGGCTACACCTTC
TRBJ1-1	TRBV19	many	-	CASSIVRARDGAFF	TGTGCCAGTAGTATAGTAAGAGCCCGGGACGGAGCTTTCTTT
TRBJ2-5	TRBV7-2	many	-	CASSSGLTGTQYF	TGTGCCAGCAGCTCCGGGCTCACCGGGACCCAGTACTTC
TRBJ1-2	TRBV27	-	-	CASSLNPSGYGGYTF	TGTGCCAGCAGTTTAAACCCGTCAGGATATGGAGGCTACACCTTC
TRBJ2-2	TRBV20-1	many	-	CSASEGRYTGELFF	TGCAGTGCTAGTGAGGGAAGATACACCGGGGAGCTGTTTTTT
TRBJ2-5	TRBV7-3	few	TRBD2	CASSQTSGEETQYF	TGTGCCAGCAGCCAGACTAGCGGAGAAGAGACCCAGTACTTC
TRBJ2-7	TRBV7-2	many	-	CASSFRSGEQYF	TGTGCCAGCAGCTTTAGGTCTGGCGAGCAGTACTTC
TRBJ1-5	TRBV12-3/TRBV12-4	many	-	CASSFYGSGFSNQPQHF	TGTGCCAGCAGTTTTTACGGATCGGGGTTTAGCAATCAGCCCCAGCATTTT
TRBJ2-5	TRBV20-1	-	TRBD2	CSAGGWREYQETQYF	TGCAGTGCAGGTGGTTGGCGGGAGTACCAAGAGACCCAGTACTTC
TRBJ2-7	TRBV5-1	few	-	CASRPAVAGPYEQYF	TGCGCCAGCCGCCCGGCGGTAGCAGGTCCCTACGAGCAGTACTTC
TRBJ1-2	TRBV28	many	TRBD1	CASVGQGKGYTF	TGTGCCAGCGTGGGACAGGGCAAGGGCTACACCTTC
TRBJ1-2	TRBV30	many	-	CAWSGGAYGYTF	TGTGCCTGGAGTGGAGGGGCCTATGGCTACACCTTC
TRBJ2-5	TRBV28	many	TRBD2	CASTRKREVQETQYF	TGTGCCAGCACCCGGAAGCGGGAGGTCCAAGAGACCCAGTACTTC
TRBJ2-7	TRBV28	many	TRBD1	CASRGGQVLGYEQYF	TGTGCCAGCAGGGGGGGACAGGTCCTGGGCTACGAGCAGTACTTC
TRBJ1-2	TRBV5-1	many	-	CASSPPGSLSGYTF	TGCGCCAGCAGCCCCCCCGGATCCCTAAGCGGCTACACCTTC
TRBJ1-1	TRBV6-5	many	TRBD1	CASSYSDRGVNTEAFF	TGTGCCAGCAGTTACTCGGACAGGGGCGTGAACACTGAAGCTTTCTTT
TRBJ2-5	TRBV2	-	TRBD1	CASSPTGSVGETQYF	TGTGCCAGCAGCCCGACAGGGTCAGTTGGGGAGACCCAGTACTTC
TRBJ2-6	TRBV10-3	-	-	CASWREGAPAGANVLTF	TGTGCCTCCTGGAGGGAGGGGGCGCCCGCTGGGGCCAACGTCCTGACTTTC
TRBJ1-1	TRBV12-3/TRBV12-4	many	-	CASSLPGRDTEAFF	TGTGCCAGCAGTTTACCAGGGAGGGACACTGAAGCTTTCTTT
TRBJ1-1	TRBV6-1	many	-	CASSEGDGSYTEAFF	TGTGCCAGCAGTGAAGGGGACGGGAGCTACACTGAAGCTTTCTTT
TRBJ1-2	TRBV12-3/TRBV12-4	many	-	CASSLNELGGGYTF	TGTGCCAGCAGCCTAAACGAGTTGGGAGGAGGCTACACCTTC
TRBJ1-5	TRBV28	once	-	CASSPFLRPQHF	TGTGCCAGCAGTCCCTTCTTGCGGCCCCAGCATTTT
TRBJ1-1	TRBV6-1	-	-	CASSLVGGGNTEAFF	TGTGCCAGCAGCCTTGTTGGAGGGGGGAACACTGAAGCTTTCTTT
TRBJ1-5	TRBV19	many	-	CASSIGQGWAQPQHF	TGTGCCAGTAGTATCGGGCAGGGGTGGGCTCAGCCCCAGCATTTT
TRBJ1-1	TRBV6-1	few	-	CASRGRGPKGTEAFF	TGTGCCAGCAGGGGCCGGGGCCCGAAGGGCACTGAAGCTTTCTTT
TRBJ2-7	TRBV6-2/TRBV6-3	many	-	CASRRGAIYEQYF	TGTGCCAGCAGACGCGGAGCGATCTACGAGCAGTACTTC
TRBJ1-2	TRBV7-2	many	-	CASSLDGGVGYTF	TGTGCCAGCAGCCTAGACGGGGGAGTTGGCTACACCTTC
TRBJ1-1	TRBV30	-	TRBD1	CAWGPTGGITEAFF	TGTGCCTGGGGTCCGACAGGGGGCATCACTGAAGCTTTCTTT
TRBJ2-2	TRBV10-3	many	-	CAIRPGQNTGELFF	TGTGCCATCAGGCCGGGACAGAACACCGGGGAGCTGTTTTTT
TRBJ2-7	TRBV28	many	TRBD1	CASLDREPYEQYF	TGTGCCAGCCTCGACAGGGAACCCTACGAGCAGTACTTC
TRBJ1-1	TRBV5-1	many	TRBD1	CASHRGTGTEAFF	TGCGCCAGCCACAGGGGAACGGGCACTGAAGCTTTCTTT
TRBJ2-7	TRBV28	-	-	CASSPAQGSGPSYEQYF	TGTGCCAGCAGTCCCGCTCAGGGGAGCGGACCTTCCTACGAGCAGTACTTC
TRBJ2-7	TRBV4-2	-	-	CASSQDFGPTYEQYF	TGTGCCAGCAGCCAAGATTTTGGACCAACTTACGAGCAGTACTTC
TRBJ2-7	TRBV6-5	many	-	CASSHGQSYEQYF	TGTGCCAGCAGCCACGGGCAGTCCTACGAGCAGTACTTC
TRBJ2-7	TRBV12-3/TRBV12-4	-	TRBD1	CASRSGTGGYYEQYF	TGTGCCAGCAGGTCAGGGACAGGGGGATACTACGAGCAGTACTTC
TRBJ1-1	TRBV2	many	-	CASRFTHGGNTEAFF	TGTGCCAGCAGATTTACGCACGGAGGGAACACTGAAGCTTTCTTT
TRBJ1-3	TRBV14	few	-	CASSQDPPRISGNTIYF	TGTGCCAGCAGCCAAGATCCCCCCCGTATTTCTGGAAACACCATATATTTT
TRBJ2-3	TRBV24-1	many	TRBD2	CATSDTPGLAADTQYF	TGTGCCACCAGTGATACTCCGGGACTAGCGGCAGATACGCAGTATTTT
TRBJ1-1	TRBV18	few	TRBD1	CASSPRQGSNTEAFF	TGTGCCAGCTCACCTAGACAGGGATCGAACACTGAAGCTTTCTTT
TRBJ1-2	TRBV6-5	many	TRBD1	CASSYAPGQGMGGYTF	TGTGCCAGCAGTTACGCTCCGGGACAGGGGATGGGTGGCTACACCTTC
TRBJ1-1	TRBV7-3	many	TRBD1	CASSTQGDTEAFF	TGTGCCAGCAGTACACAGGGGGACACTGAAGCTTTCTTT
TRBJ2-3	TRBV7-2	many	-	CASSLAGGYTDTQYF	TGTGCCAGCAGCTTAGCGGGAGGATATACAGATACGCAGTATTTT
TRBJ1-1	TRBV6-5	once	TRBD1	CASSYSTGRGEAFF	TGTGCCAGCAGTTACTCGACAGGGCGCGGGGAAGCTTTCTTT
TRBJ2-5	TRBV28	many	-	CASSSPRGDGQETQYF	TGTGCCAGCAGTTCCCCGCGTGGAGACGGCCAAGAGACCCAGTACTTC
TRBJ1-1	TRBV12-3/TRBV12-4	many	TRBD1	CASSRGPDTEAFF	TGTGCCAGCAGCAGGGGGCCGGACACTGAAGCTTTCTTT
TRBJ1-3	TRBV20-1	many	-	CSARLGDRNTIYF	TGCAGTGCTAGATTGGGGGACAGAAACACCATATATTTT
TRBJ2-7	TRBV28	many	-	CASSLPPGYEQYF	TGTGCCAGCAGTCTCCCCCCCGGATACGAGCAGTACTTC
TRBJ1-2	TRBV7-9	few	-	CASSLIPDNYGYTF	TGTGCCAGCAGCTTGATCCCAGATAACTATGGCTACACCTTC
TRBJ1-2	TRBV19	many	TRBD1	CASSVQGAGRGYTF	TGTGCCAGTAGTGTCCAGGGGGCTGGTCGTGGCTACACCTTC
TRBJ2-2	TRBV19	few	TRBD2	CASSKLAGVLTGELFF	TGTGCCAGTAGTAAACTAGCGGGAGTACTCACCGGGGAGCTGTTTTTT
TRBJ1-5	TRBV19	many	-	CASSMRGGSNQPQHF	TGTGCCAGTAGTATGAGGGGGGGGAGCAATCAGCCCCAGCATTTT
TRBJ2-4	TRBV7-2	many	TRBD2	CASSLGGGRAWKNIQYF	TGTGCCAGCAGCTTAGGCGGCGGGAGGGCTTGGAAAAACATTCAGTACTTC
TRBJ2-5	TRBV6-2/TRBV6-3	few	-	CASSPTAGLKETQYF	TGTGCCAGCAGTCCCACAGCGGGCTTGAAGGAGACCCAGTACTTC
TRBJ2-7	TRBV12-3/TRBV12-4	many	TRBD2	CASRRAGGSYEQYF	TGTGCCAGCAGACGAGCGGGAGGCTCCTACGAGCAGTACTTC
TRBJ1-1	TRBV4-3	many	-	CASSQERDGTEAFF	TGCGCCAGCAGCCAAGAAAGGGATGGGACTGAAGCTTTCTTT
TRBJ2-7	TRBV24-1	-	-	CATSTPAGAGYEQYF	TGTGCCACCAGTACGCCCGCGGGGGCTGGTTACGAGCAGTACTTC